A selection of T cell receptor beta chains follows, all from one sample in a study of human T cells and chemical hapten exposure. TCRdb redid the calling of the RACE reads with MiXCR, one entry per CDR3 protein. The sample shows more than 250,000 distinct CDR3 sequences, 7.5% to 9% of them seen only once. The source material was whole blood, sampled in connection with sensitization to the hapten diphenylcyclopropenone (DPC). These receptors came from a man younger than 35 with alopecia areata. Some clones in this sample may be carry-over from other donors' samples. CDR3s include the opening cysteine and the closing phenylalanine or tryptophan. D genes are given only for firm matches. Not every row has a clone size; where given, it reads once, few, many or a size class.

j_call	d_call	v_call	clone_size	cdr3_aa	cdr3_nt
TRBJ1-4	-	TRBV5-6	many	CASSLGRDAGFIGLFF	TGTGCCAGCAGCTTGGGGCGGGACGCGGGATTTATCGGACTGTTTTTT
TRBJ2-6	-	TRBV7-9	-	CASSFRTEDGANVLTF	TGTGCCAGCAGCTTTCGGACAGAAGACGGGGCCAACGTCCTGACTTTC
TRBJ2-7	TRBD2	TRBV20-1	-	CSARRGERQLILYEQYF	TGCAGTGCTAGACGGGGGGAGCGACAGCTAATTCTCTACGAGCAGTACTTC
TRBJ2-2	TRBD2	TRBV19	-	CASRGRGLASTGELFF	TGTGCCAGTAGAGGGAGGGGACTAGCGAGTACCGGGGAGCTGTTTTTT
TRBJ1-2	-	TRBV20-1	few	CSITGQIYGYTF	TGCAGCATAACTGGACAGATATATGGCTACACCTTC
TRBJ1-1	-	TRBV3-1	-	CASSHLTGSNEAFF	TGTGCCAGCAGCCACCTGACAGGTTCCAATGAAGCTTTCTTT
TRBJ2-2	-	TRBV9	-	CASSVVDLYTGELFF	TGTGCCAGCAGCGTAGTTGACCTGTACACCGGGGAGCTGTTTTTT
TRBJ2-5	-	TRBV4-2	few	CASSQVSFEETQYF	TGTGCCAGCAGCCAAGTGTCTTTCGAAGAGACCCAGTACTTC
TRBJ2-3	TRBD2	TRBV12-3/TRBV12-4	-	CASSRSGGADTQYF	TGTGCCAGCAGTCGCAGCGGGGGGGCCGATACGCAGTATTTT
TRBJ1-4	TRBD1	TRBV28	many	CASKETGNNEKLFF	TGTGCCAGCAAGGAGACAGGGAACAATGAAAAACTGTTTTTT
TRBJ2-5	TRBD1	TRBV27	many	CASSMSRGSETQYF	TGTGCCAGCAGTATGTCCAGGGGGTCGGAGACCCAGTACTTC
TRBJ2-1	-	TRBV27	-	CASSLYSGMISYNEQFF	TGTGCCAGCAGTTTATATTCAGGGATGATCTCCTACAATGAGCAGTTCTTC
TRBJ2-5	TRBD1	TRBV5-8	many	CASSLGQANQETQYF	TGTGCCAGCAGTTTGGGACAGGCCAACCAAGAGACCCAGTACTTC
TRBJ1-1	-	TRBV9	few	CASSPRTVALNTEAFF	TGTGCCAGCAGCCCCCGGACAGTAGCACTGAACACTGAAGCTTTCTTT
TRBJ2-5	-	TRBV6-1	many	CASSDSYQETQYF	TGTGCCAGCAGTGACAGCTACCAAGAGACCCAGTACTTC
TRBJ1-5	TRBD1	TRBV2	many	CASRGTGGNQPQHF	TGTGCCAGCAGAGGGACAGGGGGGAATCAGCCCCAGCATTTT
TRBJ2-3	-	TRBV20-1	-	CSASSVKSTDTQYF	TGCAGTGCTAGTTCCGTCAAGAGCACAGATACGCAGTATTTT
TRBJ2-1	-	TRBV10-3	many	CAIRYRDHNEQFF	TGTGCCATCCGCTACAGGGACCACAATGAGCAGTTCTTC
TRBJ2-2	-	TRBV6-6	few	CASSYFLRDIVVGELFF	TGTGCCAGCAGTTACTTCCTCCGGGACATAGTAGTCGGGGAGCTGTTTTTT
TRBJ2-4	-	TRBV12-3/TRBV12-4	-	CASSLAGEVTKNIQYF	TGTGCCAGCAGTTTAGCAGGGGAGGTCACCAAAAACATTCAGTACTTC
TRBJ2-7	-	TRBV20-1	many	CSARRQGPFYEQYF	TGCAGTGCTAGAAGGCAGGGGCCTTTCTACGAGCAGTACTTC
TRBJ2-6	-	TRBV28	-	CASSLTTGANVLTF	TGTGCCAGCAGTTTAACCACTGGGGCCAACGTCCTGACTTTC
TRBJ2-2	-	TRBV4-3	few	CASSQGSSFTGELFF	TGCGCCAGCAGCCAAGGGTCTAGCTTTACCGGGGAGCTGTTTTTT
TRBJ2-5	-	TRBV7-2	few	CASSRLSGPETQYF	TGTGCCAGCAGCCGACTAAGCGGGCCAGAGACCCAGTACTTC
TRBJ1-3	TRBD1	TRBV5-4	-	CASSLGTGGGASGNTIYF	TGTGCCAGCAGCTTGGGGACAGGAGGGGGGGCGTCTGGAAACACCATATATTTT
TRBJ1-4	-	TRBV4-1	few	CASSRAVRGENEKLFF	TGCGCCAGCAGCCGCGCGGTGAGGGGGGAAAATGAAAAACTGTTTTTT
TRBJ2-2	-	TRBV4-1	-	CASSQGGHGNTGELFF	TGCGCCAGCAGCCAAGGAGGACACGGAAACACCGGGGAGCTGTTTTTT
TRBJ2-1	-	TRBV28	few	CASSEPVHNEQFF	TGTGCCAGCAGCGAACCCGTCCACAATGAGCAGTTCTTC
TRBJ1-2	-	TRBV6-6	-	CASSYSGGANYGYTF	TGTGCCAGCAGTTACTCAGGGGGAGCTAACTATGGCTACACCTTC
TRBJ2-3	-	TRBV7-9	many	CASSLTSSSLTQYF	TGTGCCAGCAGCTTAACTAGTTCCTCCCTAACGCAGTATTTT
TRBJ2-1	TRBD1	TRBV6-2/TRBV6-3	many	CASSYTGQGAYNEQFF	TGTGCCAGCAGTTACACGGGACAGGGGGCTTACAATGAGCAGTTCTTC
TRBJ2-5	-	TRBV7-2	few	CASSLEVRNTQYF	TGTGCCAGCAGCTTAGAGGTTCGCAACACCCAGTACTTC
TRBJ2-3	TRBD1	TRBV7-6	-	CASSSTRQGPDTQYF	TGTGCCAGCAGCTCAACGCGACAGGGCCCGGATACGCAGTATTTT
TRBJ2-4	-	TRBV3-1	many	CASSQRLGNKNIQYF	TGTGCCAGCAGCCAAAGACTGGGAAACAAAAACATTCAGTACTTC
TRBJ2-5	-	TRBV6-2/TRBV6-3	few	CASSYSSREEYQETQYF	TGTGCCAGCAGTTACTCGAGCAGGGAGGAATACCAAGAGACCCAGTACTTC
TRBJ1-2	-	TRBV29-1	few	CSVRDSLMFDYGYTF	TGCAGCGTCCGGGACTCCCTCATGTTCGACTATGGCTACACCTTC
TRBJ1-2	-	TRBV5-1	-	CASSLEVGRAAYGYTF	TGCGCCAGCAGCTTGGAGGTGGGCAGGGCGGCCTATGGCTACACCTTC
TRBJ1-2	TRBD1	TRBV7-3	-	CASSLDRGGYGYTF	TGTGCCAGCAGCTTAGACAGGGGAGGCTATGGCTACACCTTC
TRBJ2-5	-	TRBV3-1	-	CASSQGAKGQETQYF	TGTGCCAGCAGCCAAGGAGCTAAGGGCCAAGAGACCCAGTACTTC
TRBJ2-1	-	TRBV7-9	many	CASSPTVYEQFF	TGTGCCAGCAGCCCCACGGTGTATGAGCAGTTCTTC
TRBJ2-1	TRBD2	TRBV6-4	few	CASSESGLAGYNEQFF	TGTGCCAGCAGTGAGAGTGGGCTAGCGGGGTACAATGAGCAGTTCTTC
TRBJ2-5	-	TRBV11-2	few	CASSLGTPRETQYF	TGTGCCAGCAGCTTAGGGACCCCTCGAGAGACCCAGTACTTC
TRBJ1-2	-	TRBV12-3/TRBV12-4	few	CASSLLWVRGGYTF	TGTGCCAGCAGTTTGTTGTGGGTTAGGGGTGGCTACACCTTC
TRBJ2-5	-	TRBV15	-	CATNTGAAAAQYF	TGTGCCACCAACACCGGGGCGGCCGCGGCCCAGTACTTC
TRBJ1-5	-	TRBV4-1	many	CASSQGQSNQPQHF	TGTGCCAGCAGCCAAGGACAGAGCAATCAGCCCCAGCATTTT
TRBJ2-3	-	TRBV7-9	few	CASSLMTEPEEQYF	TGTGCCAGCAGCTTAATGACAGAGCCTGAGGAGCAGTATTTT
TRBJ2-1	TRBD1	TRBV27	-	CASKPQGATTNYNEQFF	TGTGCCAGCAAGCCCCAGGGGGCCACGACAAATTACAATGAGCAGTTCTTC
TRBJ2-7	TRBD1	TRBV29-1	few	CSVERGHEQYF	TGCAGCGTTGAAAGGGGGCACGAGCAGTACTTC
TRBJ1-1	-	TRBV29-1	few	CSVATNTEAFF	TGCAGCGTAGCGACGAACACTGAAGCTTTCTTT
TRBJ1-5	TRBD1	TRBV5-1	-	CASSLETGTNQPQHF	TGCGCCAGCAGCTTGGAGACAGGGACCAATCAGCCCCAGCATTTT
TRBJ2-7	TRBD1	TRBV12-3/TRBV12-4	-	CASTDRAYEQYF	TGTGCCAGTACCGACAGGGCCTACGAGCAGTACTTC
TRBJ2-7	-	TRBV20-1	-	CSAPLRQSSYEQYF	TGCAGTGCCCCCCTTAGACAGAGCTCCTACGAGCAGTACTTC
TRBJ2-1	-	TRBV5-1	few	CASSFRPGRENEQFF	TGCGCCAGCAGCTTCCGGCCGGGCCGAGAAAATGAGCAGTTCTTC
TRBJ2-1	-	TRBV12-3/TRBV12-4	-	CASSLQSGTGFNEQFF	TGTGCCAGCAGTTTACAGTCAGGGACGGGGTTCAATGAGCAGTTCTTC
TRBJ2-7	TRBD1	TRBV5-1	few	CASSSDRGLSYEQYF	TGCGCCAGCAGTTCGGACAGGGGGCTATCCTACGAGCAGTACTTC
TRBJ1-3	-	TRBV3-1	-	CASSQRWIVNTIYF	TGTGCCAGCAGCCAACGGTGGATAGTAAACACCATATATTTT
TRBJ1-2	-	TRBV27	few	CASRRVGVGGYGYTF	TGTGCCAGCCGAAGGGTAGGGGTTGGGGGCTATGGCTACACCTTC
TRBJ2-3	TRBD2	TRBV10-3	many	CAISGTSGGDTQYF	TGTGCCATCAGTGGGACTAGCGGGGGAGATACGCAGTATTTT
TRBJ2-4	TRBD2	TRBV12-3/TRBV12-4	-	CASSFEAGGHQYF	TGTGCCAGCAGTTTTGAAGCGGGGGGGCATCAGTACTTC